This T cell receptor beta chain was observed in a study of blood T cell repertoires in COVID-19. The protocol was immunoSEQ multiplex PCR, while the TCRdb copy is restricted to in-frame clones and leaves out a portion. The profile shows around 170,000 clones, 80% to 90% of them singletons. There are 12 residues in the CDR3. Germline CDR1 is SNHLY and CDR2 is FYNNEI. V lost 6 bases to trimming and J lost 4 bases, with 7 bases between them. The rearrangement uses TRBV2 and TRBJ1-3; TRBD1 is a possible D gene (5 bases). The receptor's source is a man aged 45-60 years with active or convalescent COVID-19. Sequencing input: peripheral blood. As DNA, the CDR3 is TGTGCCAGCAGATCAGGGGGAAACACCATATATTTT. Protein product: CASRSGGNTIYF.